These 20 T cell receptor beta chains were sequenced from one sample in a study of identical twins' blood T cells. TCRdb re-derived calls from the 5' RACE reads in MiXCR, one entry per CDR3 protein. The sample includes fewer than 450,000 distinct CDR3 sequences, roughly 31% seen only once; the top ten take 6% to 7%. Sequencing input: PBMCs. The receptors stem from a woman aged 18 to 55 in good health.

For the CDR3, the DNA is TGCAGTGCCCCCCGACAGGGGGTAGCTAACTATGGCTACACCTTC. It codes for CSAPRQGVANYGYTF. The V gene is TRBV20-1, the J gene TRBJ1-2, with 9 bases fitting TRBD1. CDR3 length equals 15 residues. The trim removed 6 bases at V and 0 bases at J, leaving 8 bases unmatched. Germline CDR1 DFQATT, CDR2 SNEGSKA (reference sequence).

This clonotype showed up just a few times. The chain carries TRBV11-2 and TRBJ1-1; 8 nucleotides match TRBD1. Germline V gene data show CDR1 as SGHAT and CDR2 as FQNNGV. The CDR3 runs to 17 residues. Germline trimming cut 5 bases from V and 1 base from J; bases unmatched to any gene: 12. CDR3 region: CASSPRTKTGANTEAFF. DNA of the CDR3: TGTGCCAGCAGCCCTAGAACTAAGACAGGGGCGAACACTGAAGCTTTCTTT.

This clonotype has only a few counts. The J gene is TRBJ2-1, the V gene TRBV10-3; 8 bases agree with TRBD2. CDR1 ENHRY and CDR2 SYGVKD come from the germline V gene. This CDR3 contains 13 residues. After removal of 7 bases from V and 12 bases from J, the junction contained 11 bases not matched to a gene. The CDR3 here is CAITTSVEGGQFF. CDR3 DNA sequence: TGTGCCATCACGACTAGCGTAGAAGGAGGGCAGTTCTTC.

CDR3: CAWTRGQIVSYEQYF. The CDR3 DNA sequence: TGTGCCTGGACCCGCGGACAGATCGTCTCCTACGAGCAGTACTTC. This sequence joins TRBV30 and TRBJ2-7; possible D gene TRBD1, 6 bases. Germline CDR1 is GTSNPN and CDR2 is SVGIG (reference sequence). The V end was cut by 4 bases, the J end by 0 bases, with 16 bases between. The CDR3 covers 15 residues.

This clonotype was counted only a few times. The gene calls are TRBV10-3 and TRBJ2-7, with unresolved D. Trimming stripped 0 bases from V and 0 bases from J, with 9 bases between. The CDR3 spans 15 residues. Germline V CDR1 and CDR2: ENHRY, SYGVKD. The CDR3, as DNA: TGTGCCATCAGTGAGTCAGGAACGGTCTCCTACGAGCAGTACTTC. Translating gives CAISESGTVSYEQYF.

CDR3 loop: CASSFSPSSGNTIYF. The CDR3 DNA reads TGTGCCAGCAGCTTTTCCCCCTCCTCTGGAAACACCATATATTTT. The chain is built from TRBV11-2 and TRBJ1-3; D gene ambiguous. Germline CDR1 and CDR2: SGHAT and FQNNGV. V was pared by 3 bases and J by 0 bases, with 9 bases between. The CDR3 is 15 residues long. Drawing the rest from reference TRBV11-2 and TRBJ1-3, the complete variable domain is EAGVAQSPRYKIIEKRQSVAFWCNPISGHATLYWYQQILGQGPKLLIQFQNNGVVDDSQLPKDRFSAERLKGVDSTLKIQPAKLEDSAVYLCASSFSPSSGNTIYFGEGSWLTVV.

As concerns this clonotype: The junction does not match germline at one end; this may be a read error. V usage is TRBV28 and J usage is TRBJ1-1; D is ambiguous. This CDR3 region has 13 residues. Per the germline V gene, CDR1 is MDHEN and CDR2 is SYDVKM. The CDR3 bases are TGTGTCAGCAGGCCTCGGGCGCCAGTTGGAGCTTTCTTT. Protein product: CVSRPRAPVGAFF.

In this sample, this clonotype turned up many times. This chain links TRBV11-1 with TRBJ1-1; D gene unclear. Germline V gene sequence: CDR1 SGHAT, CDR2 FQDESV (reference sequence). This CDR3 is built from 13 residues. V was pared by 6 bases and J by 1 base, with 9 bases between. CDR3: CASSQDQNTEAFF. Here the CDR3 DNA reads TGTGCCAGCAGTCAAGATCAGAACACTGAAGCTTTCTTT.

The rearrangement uses TRBV7-9 and TRBJ1-1, with D unresolved. The V and J ends lost 4 bases and 3 bases respectively, with 12 bases between them. The CDR3 runs to 14 residues. The germline V gene encodes CDR1 SEHNR and CDR2 FQNEAQ (reference sequence). The CDR3 DNA reads TGTGCCAGCAGCTCGTCGGGGTTCTACACTGAAGCTTTCTTT. Its protein is CASSSSGFYTEAFF.

In its sample, this clonotype was seen a few times. The chain recombines TRBV6-2 or TRBV6-3 with TRBJ2-7; tentatively, D is TRBD1 or TRBD2 (6 bases each). Germline CDR1 and CDR2: MNHEY and SVGEGT. Between the trimmed V and J ends, which lost 5 bases and 7 bases, there was a span of 18 bases. This CDR3 region has 14 residues. DNA of the CDR3: TGTGCCAGCAGTGCAGGTACGGGGGCTAATGAGCAGTACTTC. Translating it yields CASSAGTGANEQYF.

The chain recombines TRBV9 with TRBJ1-2; TRBD1 matches at 7 bases. The CDR3 length is 17 residues. Per the germline V gene, CDR1 is SGDLS and CDR2 is YYNGEE. Trimming removed 2 bases from V and 5 bases from J; junction bases left unmatched: 15. CDR3 in DNA: TGTGCCAGCAGCGTGGGAGGACAGGCGTCCGCTGGGTATGGCTACACCTTC. It encodes CASSVGGQASAGYGYTF.

Ten or more counts support this clonotype. V gene TRBV7-6 combines with J gene TRBJ1-1; 8 nucleotides align to TRBD1. CDR3 length: 15 residues. From germline, CDR1 is SGHVS and CDR2 FNYEAQ. The ends lost 5 bases at V and 5 bases at J; junction bases unmatched: 10. In DNA form, the CDR3 reads TGTGCCAGCAGCGCTTCAGGGGGCGCGGGTACTGAAGCTTTCTTT. This gives the protein CASSASGGAGTEAFF.

The chain uses TRBV3-1 and TRBJ2-7, with D tentatively TRBD1 (6 bases). This CDR3 comprises 15 residues. The V and J ends lost 0 bases and 0 bases respectively, with 9 bases between them. Germline-derived CDR1 and CDR2 are LGHDT and YNNKEL (reference sequence). The CDR3 DNA is TGTGCCAGCAGCCAAGAGGGGGCTGTCTCCTACGAGCAGTACTTC. Amino acids: CASSQEGAVSYEQYF.

This clonotype appeared a few times. CDR3 in DNA: TGCAGTGCTAGCGGGCGAATAGCCAAAAACATTCAGTACTTC. This sequence encodes CSASGRIAKNIQYF. The rearrangement uses TRBV20-1 and TRBJ2-4; no reliable D call. Germline CDR1 is DFQATT and CDR2 is SNEGSKA (reference sequence). The CDR3 extends over 14 amino acids. Deletions cut 3 bases from V and 0 bases from J, with 9 bases between.

The chain has TRBV18 and TRBJ2-7; D is perhaps TRBD1 (6 bases). The CDR3 runs 13 residues. The germline V and J ends were trimmed by 3 bases and 6 bases, with 12 bases remaining between them. Germline CDR1 and CDR2: KGHSH and LQKENI. The CDR3 nucleotides read TGTGCCAGCTCACCCAACAGGGAAGGCGAGCAGTACTTC. This encodes CASSPNREGEQYF.

This clonotype was recorded a few times. The rearrangement uses TRBV6-6 and TRBJ1-1; possible D gene TRBD1, 5 bases. The germline V and J ends were trimmed by 8 bases and 6 bases, with 16 bases remaining between them. The CDR3 runs 13 residues. Germline V gene lookup returns CDR1 MNHNY and CDR2 SVGAGI (reference sequence). The CDR3 DNA sequence: TGTGCCAGCGGCCGGGACGTCGGGGCTGAAGCTTTCTTT. Amino acid sequence: CASGRDVGAEAFF.

There are many counts of this clonotype. An end of the junction does not agree with germline; a read error may underlie this. The V and J genes are TRBV7-7 and TRBJ1-2, with 7 bases lining up with TRBD1. This CDR3 is built from 16 residues. Germline V gives CDR1 SSHAT, CDR2 FNYEAQ (reference sequence). The chain's CDR3 is CASSFRDRLPNYGYTF. In nucleotides, the CDR3 is TGTGCTAGCAGCTTTCGGGACAGACTTCCTAACTATGGCTACACCTTC. Together with reference TRBV7-7 and TRBJ1-2, the CDR3 gives the full variable domain: GAGVSQSPRYKVTKRGQDVTLRCDPISSHATLYWYQQALGQGPEFLTYFNYEAQPDKSGLPSDRFSAERPEGSISTLTIQRTEQRDSAMYRCASSFRDRLPNYGYTFGSGTRLTVV.

This clonotype was observed a handful of times. The CDR3 DNA sequence: TGTGCCATCAGTGGCCAGGGTAATAAGCCCCTCCACTTT. Protein sequence: CAISGQGNKPLHF. The chain employs TRBV10-3 and TRBJ1-6, with a tentative D call TRBD1 (5 bases). Trimming cost V 4 bases and J 13 bases, with 14 bases left between them. The CDR3 is made up of 13 amino acids. Germline V gene sequence: CDR1 ENHRY, CDR2 SYGVKD.

The CDR3 is CASTDYRSTQYF. Here the CDR3 DNA reads TGTGCCAGCACTGACTATCGAAGTACGCAGTATTTT. V gene TRBV2 combines with J gene TRBJ2-3; TRBD2 is a possible D gene (5 bases). Germline CDR1 and CDR2: SNHLY and FYNNEI. The CDR3 runs 12 residues. V lost 7 bases, J lost 8 bases, and 13 bases lay in between.

This clonotype was counted ten times or more. The chain combines TRBV6-5 with TRBJ2-7; tentatively, D is TRBD2 (5 bases). The CDR3 has 12 amino acids. V was shortened by 10 bases and J by 1 base, with 11 bases between the two germline ends. Germline V gene sequence: CDR1 MNHEY, CDR2 SVGAGI. CDR3 loop: CATRVGSYEQYF. The CDR3 DNA follows: TGTGCCACGCGGGTGGGGTCCTACGAGCAGTACTTC.